Listed below are T cell receptor beta chains from one sample, sequenced in a study of shared T cell receptors in the human thymus. Libraries were prepared by immunoSEQ multiplex PCR; TCRdb keeps only in-frame clonotypes and omits some of them. The sample lists over 450,000 clones, roughly 74% occurring once. These sequences were also reported in another study, on human thymus T cells.

The material sequenced was thymocytes. The receptors stem from a boy younger than two with a congenital heart defect. The CDR3 runs from the conserved cysteine through the conserved F or W. A D gene is named only where the DNA matches it firmly. The size entry is marked missing in some rows and otherwise reads once, few, many or a size class.

clone_size	j_call	d_call	v_call	cdr3_nt	cdr3_aa
.	TRBJ2-3	TRBD1	TRBV5-6	TGTGCCAGCAGCCACGGACAGGGGAAATTCAGCACAGATACGCAGTATTTT	CASSHGQGKFSTDTQYF
.	TRBJ2-3	TRBD2	TRBV15	TGTGCCACCAGCAGAGTCGGGGGGGCCAGCATAGGTGATACGCAGTATTTT	CATSRVGGASIGDTQYF
.	TRBJ1-4	.	TRBV5-8	TGTGCCAGCAGCTTTAACAGGGAAACAACTAATGAAAAACTGTTTTTT	CASSFNRETTNEKLFF
.	TRBJ2-7	.	TRBV2	TGTGCCAGCAGTGAAATTTCGGAAGGGGGCTCCTACGAGCAGTACTTC	CASSEISEGGSYEQYF
few	TRBJ2-1	.	TRBV9	TGTGCCAGCAGCGTAGGAGGGTCGGTTGGTGGGAATGAGCAGTTCTTC	CASSVGGSVGGNEQFF
.	TRBJ1-1	.	TRBV5-6	TGTGCCAGCAGCCTCCCCGAAAGACAGGCGGACGTTATGAACACTGAAGCTTTCTTT	CASSLPERQADVMNTEAFF
.	TRBJ2-7	.	TRBV5-1	TGCGCCAGCAGCTTGTTGAGAGGGATGGGCTCCTACGAGCAGTACTTC	CASSLLRGMGSYEQYF
.	TRBJ2-7	TRBD1	TRBV19	TGTGCCAGTAGTATAGAGCGTTCGGGACAGGGGTTCCACGAGCAGTACTTC	CASSIERSGQGFHEQYF
.	TRBJ1-2	.	TRBV27	TGTGCCAGCAGTCCTAAGAGCCAGACGGGTAACTATGGCTACACCTTC	CASSPKSQTGNYGYTF
.	TRBJ2-3	.	TRBV9	TGTGCCAGCAGCGTAGGTCGAGATACGCAGTATTTT	CASSVGRDTQYF
.	TRBJ1-2	.	TRBV28	TGTGCCAGCAAGATGAAGAAGAAGGAGAACTATGGCTACACCTTC	CASKMKKKENYGYTF
once	TRBJ2-7	.	TRBV4-2	TGTGCCAGCAGCCCCACTCCAATACGGGTCTTACCCTACGAGCAGTACTTC	CASSPTPIRVLPYEQYF
.	TRBJ1-5	.	TRBV7-2	TGTGCCAGCAGCCCCAGGGGTGGGCAGCCCCAGCATTTT	CASSPRGGQPQHF
once	TRBJ2-1	TRBD2	TRBV25-1	TGTGCCAGCATTGGGGGCGGGAGGGAAAATGAGCAGTTCTTC	CASIGGGRENEQFF
.	TRBJ2-7	TRBD2	TRBV6-1	TGTGCCAGCAGTGAACTAGCGGGAGAATACGAGCAGTACTTC	CASSELAGEYEQYF
.	TRBJ2-7	TRBD2	TRBV10-3	TGTGCCATCAGTGCCCCCTCGACTAGCGGGCGTCCCTACGAGCAGTACTTC	CAISAPSTSGRPYEQYF
.	TRBJ1-5	.	TRBV28	TGTGCCAGCAGTCCGCCCGGGGGGGGCTATAGGCAGCCCCAGCATTTT	CASSPPGGGYRQPQHF
.	TRBJ2-5	.	TRBV5-8	TGTGCCAGCAGCTACCGTAGGGCGGAGGGGGCAGAGACCCAGTACTTC	CASSYRRAEGAETQYF
once	TRBJ1-5	.	TRBV4-1	TGCGCCAGCAGCCAAGATACGGGGAGCAATCAGCCCCAGCATTTT	CASSQDTGSNQPQHF
.	TRBJ2-5	.	TRBV7-2	TGTGCCAGCAGCCCAGAGACCCCTACTCATCGGGTGACCCAGTACTTC	CASSPETPTHRVTQYF
.	TRBJ2-7	TRBD2	TRBV18	TGTGCCAGCTCACCTCCCCGGGGGGGAGGGATCTACGAGCAGTACTTC	CASSPPRGGGIYEQYF
.	TRBJ1-1	.	TRBV10-2	TGCGCCAGCAAGCGGGGAGACACTGAAGCTTTCTTT	CASKRGDTEAFF
.	TRBJ2-7	TRBD2	TRBV28	TGTGCCAGCAGTTTCGGGCTAGCGGGGGAGCAGTACTTC	CASSFGLAGEQYF
.	TRBJ2-6	TRBD1	TRBV2	TGTGCCAGCCAGCTTGGACAGGGAAGGGATTCTGGGGCCAACGTCCTGACTTTC	CASQLGQGRDSGANVLTF
.	TRBJ2-4	.	TRBV23-1	TGCGCCAGCAGCCAAGGGGGGGGCTTCAAAAACATTCAGTACTTC	CASSQGGGFKNIQYF
once	TRBJ2-3	.	TRBV11-3	TGTGCCAGCAGCTTACACCCCGGGAGCGTAGATACGCAGTATTTT	CASSLHPGSVDTQYF
.	TRBJ1-4	TRBD1	TRBV7-8	TGTGCCAGCAGCCCACAGGGGGATTATAATGAAAAACTGTTTTTT	CASSPQGDYNEKLFF
.	TRBJ2-1	.	TRBV27	TGTGCCAGCGGTAGGCGGATCAATGAGCAGTTCTTC	CASGRRINEQFF
once	TRBJ2-3	TRBD2	TRBV18	TGTGCCAGCTCCAGGTTACGGTCCAGCGGGAGAAGGGATACGCAGTATTTT	CASSRLRSSGRRDTQYF
.	TRBJ2-6	TRBD2	TRBV4-2	TGTGCCAGCAGCCAACGGGATCGGAGGCTAGCGGTCTCCTCTGGGGCCAACGTCCTGACTTTC	CASSQRDRRLAVSSGANVLTF
.	TRBJ2-1	.	TRBV12-5	TGTGCTAGTGGTTTGCACGCGGGTCGTCACGATCTCAATGAGCAGTTCTTC	CASGLHAGRHDLNEQFF
.	TRBJ2-1	.	TRBV12-1	TGTGCCAGCAGCTTCCCTAGCGGGCAGGACAATGAGCAGTTCTTC	CASSFPSGQDNEQFF
few	TRBJ2-1	.	TRBV4-2	TGTGCCAGCAGCCAAGATCGGGAGCGGGCCAATGAGCAGTTCTTC	CASSQDRERANEQFF
.	TRBJ2-7	TRBD2	TRBV4-3	TGCGCCAGCAGCAGGGACTACCAGAGGCAGTACTTC	CASSRDYQRQYF
few	TRBJ2-7	TRBD2	TRBV13	TGTGCCAGCAGCTTCTCTAGCGGGGGCTACGAGCAGTACTTC	CASSFSSGGYEQYF
once	TRBJ1-4	TRBD1	TRBV7-2	TGTGCCAGCAGCACTCGGGGGGCGGACAGGGCCAGTGAAAAACTGTTTTTT	CASSTRGADRASEKLFF
.	TRBJ2-7	TRBD1	TRBV5-6	TGTGCCAGCAGCTCCGGGACAGGCCTAGGTTGGAGCTCCTACGAGCAGTACTTC	CASSSGTGLGWSSYEQYF
.	TRBJ2-6	.	TRBV30	TGTGCCTGGAGTGTACTATTTCGAAGGGGCCCAGGGGCCAACGTCCTGACTTTC	CAWSVLFRRGPGANVLTF
once	TRBJ2-1	TRBD2	TRBV9	TGTGCCAGCAGCCCGACTAGCGGGAGCTCCTACAATGAGCAGTTCTTC	CASSPTSGSSYNEQFF
once	TRBJ2-1	TRBD2	TRBV9	TGTGCCAGCAGCGCGGGACTAGCGGGAGGCAATGAGCAGTTCTTC	CASSAGLAGGNEQFF
.	TRBJ1-4	TRBD1	TRBV11-2	TGTGCCAGCAGCGGAGCGACAGGGGGGAATGAAAAACTGTTTTTT	CASSGATGGNEKLFF
.	TRBJ1-1	.	TRBV11-2	TGTGCCAGCAGCTTTCCCGCCGAACAGGGCAGGGCGAACACTGAAGCTTTCTTT	CASSFPAEQGRANTEAFF
.	TRBJ1-4	.	TRBV14	TGTGCCAGCAGCCACGCGGCTGGGTTCGAGAAACTGTTTTTT	CASSHAAGFEKLFF
.	TRBJ2-1	TRBD2	TRBV5-1	TGCGCCAGCAGCCTTTCTCAGAGCGGGAGGGGAAACAATGAGCAGTTCTTC	CASSLSQSGRGNNEQFF
.	TRBJ2-7	TRBD2	TRBV5-3	TGTGCCAGAAGTCGCACTAGCGGGAGGCGATCCTACGAGCAGTACTTC	CARSRTSGRRSYEQYF
once	TRBJ2-7	.	TRBV19	TGTGCCAGTAGTGGGGGGCTAGCGGTCCTCTACGAGCAGTACTTC	CASSGGLAVLYEQYF
once	TRBJ2-3	TRBD2	TRBV30	TGTGCCTGGAGTGTAGCAGCGCTAGCGGGAGGGTGGGGAGATACGCAGTATTTT	CAWSVAALAGGWGDTQYF
.	TRBJ1-3	TRBD1	TRBV27	TGTGCCAGCAGTACACTTGGACAGGGGGAAGCTGGAAACACCATATATTTT	CASSTLGQGEAGNTIYF
.	TRBJ1-2	TRBD1	TRBV5-1	TGCGCCAGCAGCTGGATCCGGGACAGCTTTAACTATGGCTACACCTTC	CASSWIRDSFNYGYTF
.	TRBJ2-1	TRBD2	TRBV28	TGTGCCAGCAGTTTAGGGCGGGAGGGCTCCTACAATGAGCAGTTCTTC	CASSLGREGSYNEQFF
.	TRBJ2-7	TRBD2	TRBV7-9	TGTGCCTGGGGCGGGGGCGAGCAGTACTTC	CAWGGGEQYF
few	TRBJ1-3	.	TRBV6-1	TGTGCCAGCAGTGAACCCCCTGGGAGGCGACCTGGAAACACCATATATTTT	CASSEPPGRRPGNTIYF
.	TRBJ1-1	TRBD1	TRBV19	TGTGCCAGTAGTGTCGCAGGGGGCCTGGGCACTGAAGCTTTCTTT	CASSVAGGLGTEAFF